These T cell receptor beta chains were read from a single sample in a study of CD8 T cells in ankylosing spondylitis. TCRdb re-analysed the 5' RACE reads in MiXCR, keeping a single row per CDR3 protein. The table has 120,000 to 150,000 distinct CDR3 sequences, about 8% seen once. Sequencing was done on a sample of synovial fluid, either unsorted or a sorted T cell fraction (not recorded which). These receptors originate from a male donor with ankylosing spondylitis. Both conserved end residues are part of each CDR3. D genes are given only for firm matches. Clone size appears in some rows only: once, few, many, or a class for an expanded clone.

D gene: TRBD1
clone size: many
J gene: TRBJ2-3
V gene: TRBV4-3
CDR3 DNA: TGCGCCAGCAGCCGCAGCCCTACGGGACAGGGGACAGATACGCAGTATTTT
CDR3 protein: CASSRSPTGQGTDTQYF

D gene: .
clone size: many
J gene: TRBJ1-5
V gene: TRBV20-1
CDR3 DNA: TGCAGTGCTAATTCCGGGCCCGGCAGGGGCAATCAGCCCCAGCATTTT
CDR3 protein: CSANSGPGRGNQPQHF

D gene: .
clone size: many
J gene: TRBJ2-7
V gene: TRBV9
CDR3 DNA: TGTGCCAGCAGCGTTAGTTATGGCAGGGACGACGAGCAGTACTTC
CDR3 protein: CASSVSYGRDDEQYF

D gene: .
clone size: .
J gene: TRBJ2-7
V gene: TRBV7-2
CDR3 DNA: TGTGTCAGCAGCTCCCCGGCGGAGGTGCAGTACTTC
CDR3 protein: CVSSSPAEVQYF

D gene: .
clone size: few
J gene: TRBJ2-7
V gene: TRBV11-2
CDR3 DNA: TGTGCCAGCAGCTTAGACTCCTTC
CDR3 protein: CASSLDSF

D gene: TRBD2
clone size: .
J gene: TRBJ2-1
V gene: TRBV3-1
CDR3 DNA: TGTGCCAGCAGCCAAGCGGGGGGCTACAATGAGCAGTTCTTC
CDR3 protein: CASSQAGGYNEQFF

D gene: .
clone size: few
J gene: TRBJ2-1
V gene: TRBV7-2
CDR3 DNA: TGTGCCAGCAGAATACGGGGCCGGTCTACGAATGAGCAGTTCTTC
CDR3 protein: CASRIRGRSTNEQFF

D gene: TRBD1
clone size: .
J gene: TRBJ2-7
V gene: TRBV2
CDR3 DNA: TGTGCCAGCAGTGATCGACAGGGGAACTACGAGCAGTACTTC
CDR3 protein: CASSDRQGNYEQYF

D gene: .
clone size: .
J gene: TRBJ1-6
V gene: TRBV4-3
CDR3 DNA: TGCGCCAGCAAATCAGTAGCACAGCCAAATTCACCCCTCCACTTT
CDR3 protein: CASKSVAQPNSPLHF

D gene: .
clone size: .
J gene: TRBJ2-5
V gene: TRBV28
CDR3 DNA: TGTGCCAGCAGTTCCTGGACATCCGGGGGCCAAGAGACCCAGTACTTC
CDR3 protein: CASSSWTSGGQETQYF

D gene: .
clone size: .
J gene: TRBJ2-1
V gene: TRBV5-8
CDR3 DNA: TGTGCCATCAGTTTACGCAGGGATGAGCAGTTCTTC
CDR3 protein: CAISLRRDEQFF

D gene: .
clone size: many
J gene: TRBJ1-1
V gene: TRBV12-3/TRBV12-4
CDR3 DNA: TGTGCCAGCAGTTCTCTGGGGGGAAGGACTGAAGCTTTCTTT
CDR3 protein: CASSSLGGRTEAFF

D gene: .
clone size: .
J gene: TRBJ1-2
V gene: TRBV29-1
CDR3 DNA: TGCAGCGCCAGAGTCCTTGATGACTATGGCTACACCTTC
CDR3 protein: CSARVLDDYGYTF

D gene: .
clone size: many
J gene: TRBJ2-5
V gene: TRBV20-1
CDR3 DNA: TGCAGTGCTACAGGGGTAGGGGAGACCCAGTACTTC
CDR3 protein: CSATGVGETQYF

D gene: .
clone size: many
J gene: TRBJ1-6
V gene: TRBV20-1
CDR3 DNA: TGCAGTGCTCCCCGGATCGGGGGGCTAGGCAATTCACCCCTCCACTTT
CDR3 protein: CSAPRIGGLGNSPLHF

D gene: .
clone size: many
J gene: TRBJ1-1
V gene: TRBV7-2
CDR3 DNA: TGTGCCAGCAGCGAGAGGAGCAGGAGACACTCTGAAGCTTTCTTT
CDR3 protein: CASSERSRRHSEAFF

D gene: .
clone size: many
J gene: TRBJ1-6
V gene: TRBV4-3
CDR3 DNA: TGCGCCAGCAGCCAAGAACACAGGGAATATTCACCCCTCCACTTT
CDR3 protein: CASSQEHREYSPLHF

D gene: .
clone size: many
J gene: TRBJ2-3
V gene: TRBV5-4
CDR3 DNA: TGTGCCAGCAGTAAAACCTCCCAGGCCCACACAGATACGCAGTATTTT
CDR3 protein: CASSKTSQAHTDTQYF

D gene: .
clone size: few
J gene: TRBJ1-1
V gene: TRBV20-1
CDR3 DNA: TGCAGTGCAAAGATTCGATGGGGTGAAGCTTTCTTT
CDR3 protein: CSAKIRWGEAFF

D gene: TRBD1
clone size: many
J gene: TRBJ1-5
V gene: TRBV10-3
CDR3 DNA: TGTGCCATCAGTGATGGGGGACAGGGTTTCAATCAGCCCCAGCATTTT
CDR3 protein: CAISDGGQGFNQPQHF

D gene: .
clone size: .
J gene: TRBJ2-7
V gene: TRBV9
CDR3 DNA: TGTGCCAGCAGCGGTTCCCCCCTGCCCGAACACGAGCAGTACTTC
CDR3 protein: CASSGSPLPEHEQYF

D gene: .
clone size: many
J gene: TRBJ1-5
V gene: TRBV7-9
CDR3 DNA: TGTGCCAGCAGCTTCATAGAGGGGGGATATAGCAATCAGCCCCAGCATTTT
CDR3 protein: CASSFIEGGYSNQPQHF

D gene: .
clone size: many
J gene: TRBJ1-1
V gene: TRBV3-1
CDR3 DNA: TGTGCCAGCAGCCTCCTGGGGACGAACACTGAAGCTTTCTTT
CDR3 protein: CASSLLGTNTEAFF

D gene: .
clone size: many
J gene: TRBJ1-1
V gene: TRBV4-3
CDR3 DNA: TGCGCCAGCAGCAAGGGTTTCCAGAACACTGAAGCTTTCTTT
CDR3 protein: CASSKGFQNTEAFF

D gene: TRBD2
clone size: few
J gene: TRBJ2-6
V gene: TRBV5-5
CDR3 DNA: TGTGCCACCAAACCCCGGGGGGAAGGGGCCAACGTCCTGACTTTC
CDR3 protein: CATKPRGEGANVLTF

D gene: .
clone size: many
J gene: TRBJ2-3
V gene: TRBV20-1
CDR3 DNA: TGCAGTGTAAGCACAGATACGCAGTATTTT
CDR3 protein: CSVSTDTQYF

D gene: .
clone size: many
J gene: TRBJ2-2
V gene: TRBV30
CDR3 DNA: TGTGCCTGTCACCCTAGTCTACGGGTGGTTGGGGAGCTGTTTTTT
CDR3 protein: CACHPSLRVVGELFF

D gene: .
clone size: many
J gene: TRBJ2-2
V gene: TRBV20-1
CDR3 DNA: TGCAGCCGGACAGCGAACACCGGGGAGCTGTTTTTT
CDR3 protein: CSRTANTGELFF

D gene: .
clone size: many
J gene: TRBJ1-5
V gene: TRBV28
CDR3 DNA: TGTGCCAGCAGGGACGCCGGGACATATAGCAATCAGCCCCAGCATTTT
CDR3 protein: CASRDAGTYSNQPQHF

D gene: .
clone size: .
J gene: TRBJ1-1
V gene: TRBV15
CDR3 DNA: TGTGCCACCAGCAGAGATAGTACTGAAGCTTTCTTT
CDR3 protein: CATSRDSTEAFF

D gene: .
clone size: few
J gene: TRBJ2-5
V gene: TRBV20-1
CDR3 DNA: TGCAGTTCCACCCTACCAGCCTTGGAAGAGACCCAGTACTTC
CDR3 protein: CSSTLPALEETQYF

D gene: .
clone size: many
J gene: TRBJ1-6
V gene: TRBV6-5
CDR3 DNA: TGTGCCAGCAGTTACTCGTTCTTCGGGAATTCACCCCTCCACTTT
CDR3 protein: CASSYSFFGNSPLHF

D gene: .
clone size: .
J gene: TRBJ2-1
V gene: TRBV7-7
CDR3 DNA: TGTGCTAGCAGCTTAGGGGTAGGGGATGAGCAGTTCTTC
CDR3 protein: CASSLGVGDEQFF

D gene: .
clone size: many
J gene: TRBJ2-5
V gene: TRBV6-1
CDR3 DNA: TGTGCCAGGTCGGGGACGGTACTGAAGACCCAGTACTTC
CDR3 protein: CARSGTVLKTQYF

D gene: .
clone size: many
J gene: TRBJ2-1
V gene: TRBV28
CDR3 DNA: TGTGCCAGCCTAGGACCCTATCCTTATACCCTAGCAAGATCGGGGAATGAGCAGTTCTTC
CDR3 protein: CASLGPYPYTLARSGNEQFF

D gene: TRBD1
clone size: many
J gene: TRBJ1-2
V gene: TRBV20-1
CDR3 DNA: TGCAGTGTTACAGGGGGCTATGGCTACACCTTC
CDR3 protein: CSVTGGYGYTF

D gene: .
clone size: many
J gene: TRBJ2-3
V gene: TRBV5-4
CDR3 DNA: TGTGCCAGCAGCTGGGTAGCTGGGACGCAGTATTTT
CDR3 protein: CASSWVAGTQYF

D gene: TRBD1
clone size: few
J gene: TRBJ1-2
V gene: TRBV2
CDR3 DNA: TGTGCCAGCAGTGGGACGGGGACAGGGAATTACTATGGCTACACCTTC
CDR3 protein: CASSGTGTGNYYGYTF

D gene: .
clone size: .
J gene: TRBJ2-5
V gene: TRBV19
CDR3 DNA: TGTGCCAGTAGTTTCGACGTGGGGGTCCAAGAGACCCAGTACTTC
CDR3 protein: CASSFDVGVQETQYF

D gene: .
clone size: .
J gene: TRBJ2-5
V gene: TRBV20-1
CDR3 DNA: TGCAGTGCTAGGGGGGCGGGAGAGACCCAGTACTTC
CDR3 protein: CSARGAGETQYF

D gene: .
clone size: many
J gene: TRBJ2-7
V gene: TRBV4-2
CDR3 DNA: TGTGCCAGCAGCAAAGAGGGGCTCGAGCAGTACTTC
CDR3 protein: CASSKEGLEQYF

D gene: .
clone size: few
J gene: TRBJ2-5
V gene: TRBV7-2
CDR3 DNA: TGTGCCAGCAGCTTAGGGGCAGCGCGTGAGACCCAGTACTTC
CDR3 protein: CASSLGAARETQYF

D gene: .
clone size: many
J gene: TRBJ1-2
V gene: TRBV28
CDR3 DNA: TGTGCCAGCAGCCCCGGGGGTAACTATGGCTACACCTTC
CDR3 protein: CASSPGGNYGYTF

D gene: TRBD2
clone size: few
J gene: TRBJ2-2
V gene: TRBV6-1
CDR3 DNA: TGTGCCAGCAGTCCGAGCGGGGGGAAGGCCGGGGAGCTGTTTTTT
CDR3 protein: CASSPSGGKAGELFF

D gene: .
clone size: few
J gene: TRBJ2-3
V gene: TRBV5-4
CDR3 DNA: TGTGCCAGCAGCGTAAGGACTCAATCCACGGGCACAGATACGCAGTATTTT
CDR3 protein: CASSVRTQSTGTDTQYF

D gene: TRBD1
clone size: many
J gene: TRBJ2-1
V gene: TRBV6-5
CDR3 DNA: TGTGCCAGCAGTTTAACAGGGGAAGAGTTCTTC
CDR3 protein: CASSLTGEEFF

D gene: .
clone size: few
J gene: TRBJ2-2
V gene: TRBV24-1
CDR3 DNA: TGTGCCACCAGTGATTCAACAGCGAACACCGGGGAGCTGTTTTTT
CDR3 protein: CATSDSTANTGELFF

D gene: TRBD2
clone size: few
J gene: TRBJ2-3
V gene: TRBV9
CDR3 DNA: TGTGCCAGCACGGACCTAGCGGCTGGAGATACGCAGTATTTT
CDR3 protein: CASTDLAAGDTQYF

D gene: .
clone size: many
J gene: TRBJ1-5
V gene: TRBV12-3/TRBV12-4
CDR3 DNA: TGTGCCAGCAGTTTCGGACAGCACCCCAATCAGCCCCAGCATTTT
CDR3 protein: CASSFGQHPNQPQHF

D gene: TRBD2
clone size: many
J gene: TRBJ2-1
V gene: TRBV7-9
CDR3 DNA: TGTGCCAGCAGGATTAGCGGGAGGGCCTACTACAATGAGCAGTTCTTC
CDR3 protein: CASRISGRAYYNEQFF

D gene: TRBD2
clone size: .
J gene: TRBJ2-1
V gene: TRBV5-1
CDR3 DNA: TGCGCCAGCAGCTTCGGGACTAGCGGAAACAATGAGCAGTTCTTC
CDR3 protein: CASSFGTSGNNEQFF

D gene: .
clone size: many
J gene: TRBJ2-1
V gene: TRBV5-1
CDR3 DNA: TGCGCCAGCAGCTCCGGGACTGCCTCCTACAATGAGCAGTTCTTC
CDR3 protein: CASSSGTASYNEQFF

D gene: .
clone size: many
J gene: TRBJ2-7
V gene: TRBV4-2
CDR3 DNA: TGTGCCAGCAGCCAAGGGCCGGGCCACGAGCAGTACTTC
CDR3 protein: CASSQGPGHEQYF

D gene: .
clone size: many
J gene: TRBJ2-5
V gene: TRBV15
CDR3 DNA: TGTGCCACCAGCCAAGGACTCGAACAAGAGACCCAGTACTTC
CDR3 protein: CATSQGLEQETQYF

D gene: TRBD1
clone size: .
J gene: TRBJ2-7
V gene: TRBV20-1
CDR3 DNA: TGCAGTGCAAATGACAGGGACGAGCAGTACTTC
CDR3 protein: CSANDRDEQYF

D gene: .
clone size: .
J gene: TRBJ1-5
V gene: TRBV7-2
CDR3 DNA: TGTGCCAGCAGCTTAGTAGGGGGATACACCGGGGCTCAGCATTTT
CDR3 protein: CASSLVGGYTGAQHF

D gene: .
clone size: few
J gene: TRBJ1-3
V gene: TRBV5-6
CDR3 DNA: TGTGCCAGCAGCCGCGGGACGGCCTTAGACACCATATATTTT
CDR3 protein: CASSRGTALDTIYF